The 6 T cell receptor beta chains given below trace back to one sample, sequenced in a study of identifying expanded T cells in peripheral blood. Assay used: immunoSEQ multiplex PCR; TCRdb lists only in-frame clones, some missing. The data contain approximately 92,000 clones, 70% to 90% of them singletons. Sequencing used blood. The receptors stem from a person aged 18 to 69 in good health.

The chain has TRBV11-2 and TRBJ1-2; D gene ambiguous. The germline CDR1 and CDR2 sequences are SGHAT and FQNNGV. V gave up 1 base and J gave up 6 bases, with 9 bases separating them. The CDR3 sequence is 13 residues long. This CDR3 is CASSLGTRHGYTF. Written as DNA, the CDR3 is TGTGCCAGCAGCTTAGGTACCCGCCATGGCTACACCTTC. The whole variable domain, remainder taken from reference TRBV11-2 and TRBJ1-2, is EAGVAQSPRYKIIEKRQSVAFWCNPISGHATLYWYQQILGQGPKLLIQFQNNGVVDDSQLPKDRFSAERLKGVDSTLKIQPAKLEDSAVYLCASSLGTRHGYTFGSGTRLTVV.

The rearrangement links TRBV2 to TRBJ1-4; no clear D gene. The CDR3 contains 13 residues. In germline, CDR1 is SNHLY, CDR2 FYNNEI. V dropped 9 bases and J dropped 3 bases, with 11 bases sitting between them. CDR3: CARHNSPNEKLFF. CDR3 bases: TGTGCCAGACATAATTCGCCTAATGAAAAACTGTTTTTT. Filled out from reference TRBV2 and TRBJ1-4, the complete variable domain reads EPEVTQTPSHQVTQMGQEVILRCVPISNHLYFYWYRQILGQKVEFLVSFYNNEISEKSEIFDDQFSVERPDGSNFTLKIRSTKLEDSAMYFCARHNSPNEKLFFGSGTQLSVL.

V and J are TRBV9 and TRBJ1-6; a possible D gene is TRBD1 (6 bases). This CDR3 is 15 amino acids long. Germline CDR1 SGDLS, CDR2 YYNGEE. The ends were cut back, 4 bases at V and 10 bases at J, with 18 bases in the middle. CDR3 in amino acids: CASSPEGGAGSPLHF. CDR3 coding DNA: TGTGCCAGCAGCCCCGAGGGGGGCGCAGGGTCACCCCTCCACTTT. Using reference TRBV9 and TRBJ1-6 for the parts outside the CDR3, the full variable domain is DSGVTQTPKHLITATGQRVTLRCSPRSGDLSVYWYQQSLDQGLQFLIQYYNGEERAKGNILERFSAQQFPDLHSELNLSSLELGDSALYFCASSPEGGAGSPLHFGNGTRLTVT.

CDR3 nucleotide sequence: TGCGCCAGCAGCAACAGTCCGGGGGGGGCCGGCGATACGCAGTATTTT. This gives the protein CASSNSPGGAGDTQYF. V usage is TRBV5-1 and J usage is TRBJ2-3, with TRBD2 identical over 8 bases. Germline lookup yields CDR1 SGHRS and CDR2 YFSETQ. The CDR3 length is 16 residues. V was clipped by 4 bases and J by 6 bases; unmatched bases: 13.

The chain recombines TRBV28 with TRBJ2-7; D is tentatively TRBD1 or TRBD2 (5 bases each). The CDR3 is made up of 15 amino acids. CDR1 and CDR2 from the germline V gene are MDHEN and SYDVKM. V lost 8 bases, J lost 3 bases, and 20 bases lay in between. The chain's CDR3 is CASGPGTQLNYEQYF. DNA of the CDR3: TGTGCCAGCGGCCCCGGGACCCAGCTTAACTACGAGCAGTACTTC. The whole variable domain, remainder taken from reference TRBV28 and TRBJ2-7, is DVKVTQSSRYLVKRTGEKVFLECVQDMDHENMFWYRQDPGLGLRLIYFSYDVKMKEKGDIPEGYSVSREKKERFSLILESASTNQTSMYLCASGPGTQLNYEQYFGPGTRLTVT.

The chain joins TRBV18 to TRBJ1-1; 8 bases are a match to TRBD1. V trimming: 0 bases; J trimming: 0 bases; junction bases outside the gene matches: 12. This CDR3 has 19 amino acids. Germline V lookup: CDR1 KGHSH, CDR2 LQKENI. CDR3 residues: CASSPPDREEVFMNTEAFF. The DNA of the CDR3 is TGTGCCAGCTCACCACCGGACAGGGAGGAGGTTTTTATGAACACTGAAGCTTTCTTT.